This T cell receptor (beta chain) was profiled in a study of low-dose radiotherapy and immunotherapy resistance in tumors. Across the study: A dose of 1 Gy per fraction every two weeks went to Cohort 2, totaling 13 Gy over 26 weeks. Ipilimumab 1 mg/kg every six weeks, together with nivolumab 240 mg every two weeks, was given intravenously to patients. The study administered intravenous cyclophosphamide at 200 mg/m2 every two weeks, one day ahead of radiation and immunotherapy.

With TRAV- and TRBV-specific primers, first-strand cDNA was made, covering the alpha and beta chains. TCRs were put through about 20 PCR cycles of amplification with Phusion. A constant-region primer and the V-primer adapter served as the primer pair. In vitro transcription served to amplify the mRNA that had been isolated. TCRdb independently ran MiXCR on the reads; one entry per CDR3 protein. The sample includes 75,000 to 95,000 distinct CDR3 sequences, under 20% of them seen just once. This clonotype was picked up many times. The V segment lost 6 bases and the J segment 8 bases; nucleotides outside the gene matches: 14. Germline V gene data show CDR1 as SEHNR and CDR2 as FQNEAQ (reference sequence). The CDR3 runs 15 residues. Sample time point: before trial treatment.

This specimen consisted of PBMCs, obtained before treatment. The V call is TRBV7-9, the J call TRBJ1-2; 8 nucleotides align to TRBD1. The source is a male donor with prostate cancer. CDR3 coding DNA: TGTGCCAGCAGTCTCTCCGGACAGGGAGAGTTCGGCTACACCTTC. It codes for CASSLSGQGEFGYTF. Looking up the rest from reference TRBV7-9 and TRBJ1-2 gives the full variable domain: DTGVSQNPRHKITKRGQNVTFRCDPISEHNRLYWYRQTLGQGPEFLTYFQNEAQLEKSRLLSDRFSAERPKGSFSTLEIQRTEQGDSAMYLCASSLSGQGEFGYTFGSGTRLTVV.